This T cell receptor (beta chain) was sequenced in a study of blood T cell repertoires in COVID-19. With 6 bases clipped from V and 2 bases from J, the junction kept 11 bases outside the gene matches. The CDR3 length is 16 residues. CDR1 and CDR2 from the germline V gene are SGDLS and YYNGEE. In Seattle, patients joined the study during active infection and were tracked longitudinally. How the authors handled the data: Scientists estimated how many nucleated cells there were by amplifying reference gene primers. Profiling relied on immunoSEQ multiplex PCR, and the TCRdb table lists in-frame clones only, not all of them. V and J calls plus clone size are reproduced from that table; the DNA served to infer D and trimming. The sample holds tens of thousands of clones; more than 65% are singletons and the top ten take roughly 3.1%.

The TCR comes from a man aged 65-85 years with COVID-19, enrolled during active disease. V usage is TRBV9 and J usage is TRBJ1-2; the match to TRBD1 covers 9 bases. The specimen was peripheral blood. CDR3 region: CASTQRAGTGNYGYTF. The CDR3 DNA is TGTGCCAGCACTCAAAGAGCCGGGACAGGGAACTATGGCTACACCTTC.